The present TCR beta chain was sequenced within a study of cytomegalovirus exposure and HLA in healthy donors. The study's findings and limits: Presence/absence comparisons presumed near-even sequencing depth among donors. In a later analysis, most CMV-associated TCR beta chains appeared HLA-restricted. The investigators catalogued 150 to 200 TCR beta chains as cytomegalovirus-associated.

The PCR used 60 Vbeta and 13 Jbeta primers. Clones were sequenced by immunoSEQ multiplex PCR, and TCRdb holds only the in-frame ones, with some missing. The sample yields 85,000 to 130,000 clones, about a tenth seen once. The CDR3 length is 14 residues. The germline CDR1 and CDR2 sequences are PRHDT and FYEKMQ (reference sequence). After removal of 5 bases from V and 5 bases from J, the junction contained 7 bases not matched to a gene. It was healthy bone marrow donors who served as donors. In the case of this clone: The antigen is unknown.

The sample taken for sequencing was PBMCs. This receptor was identified in a man aged 35-49 years in good health and CMV-seropositive. J is TRBJ2-3 and V is TRBV13; 7 bases are a match to TRBD1. The CDR3 DNA follows: TGTGCCAGCAGCACCGACAGGGCTATAGATACGCAGTATTTT. It translates to CASSTDRAIDTQYF.